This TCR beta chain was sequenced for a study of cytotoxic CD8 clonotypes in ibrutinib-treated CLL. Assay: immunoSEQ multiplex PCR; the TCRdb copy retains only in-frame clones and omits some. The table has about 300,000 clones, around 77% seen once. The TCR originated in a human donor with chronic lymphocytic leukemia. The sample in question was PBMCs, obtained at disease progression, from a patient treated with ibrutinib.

CDR3 nucleotides: TGTGCCAGCAGCGTGCACACCGGGGCCAACGAGCAGTACTTC. Its protein product is CASSVHTGANEQYF. The rearrangement uses TRBV9 and TRBJ2-7, with D tentatively TRBD1 or TRBD2 (5 bases each). This CDR3 comprises 14 residues. Deletions cut 2 bases from V and 5 bases from J, with 14 bases between. CDR1 and CDR2 from the germline V gene are SGDLS and YYNGEE.